Below, 9 T cell receptor beta chains from the same sample are listed, as sequenced in a study of blood T cell repertoires in COVID-19. The assay was immunoSEQ multiplex PCR, and TCRdb's table has in-frame clones only and misses some. The repertoire holds approximately 12,000 clones, 70% to 75% seen once, with 6% in the top ten. The sample consisted of peripheral blood. Receptors were obtained from a man in his fifties or sixties with COVID-19, enrolled during active disease.

The chain has TRBV4-2 and TRBJ2-7, with TRBD2 identical over 9 bases. This CDR3 has 16 residues. CDR1 and CDR2 (germline): LGHNA, YNFKEQ. V lost 10 bases to trimming and J lost 6 bases; unmatched junction nucleotides: 19. This chain's CDR3 is CATTHDGAGGLGEQYF. DNA for the CDR3: TGTGCCACCACCCACGACGGGGCGGGGGGGCTCGGCGAGCAGTACTTC.

This chain uses TRBV20-1 with TRBJ2-7; weak D call: TRBD2 (5 bases). The V end lost 3 bases, the J end lost 3 bases, and 12 bases lay between the germline ends. CDR1 is DFQATT, CDR2 SNEGSKA, per germline (reference sequence). CDR3 size: 13 residues. This CDR3 is CSASFQRNYEQYF. In DNA form, the CDR3 reads TGCAGTGCTAGTTTCCAGCGGAACTACGAGCAGTACTTC.

In its sample, this clone was seen once. The V call is TRBV18, the J call TRBJ2-7; 7 nucleotides line up with TRBD1. V was pared by 4 bases and J by 6 bases, with 6 bases of the junction left unmatched. The germline V gene has CDR1 KGHSH and CDR2 LQKENI. The CDR3 is made up of 13 amino acids. The CDR3 bases are TGTGCCAGCTCACACGACAGGGCCCGCGAGCAGTACTTC. This gives the protein CASSHDRAREQYF.

This clone was seen only a few times. The chain uses TRBV27 and TRBJ2-5; a possible D gene is TRBD2 (5 bases). The CDR3 has 14 amino acids. Germline CDR1 reads MNHEY; CDR2 reads SMNVEV (reference sequence). V was trimmed by 5 bases and J by 4 bases, leaving 14 bases between them. In DNA form, the CDR3 reads TGTGCCAGCAGTATCTTAGGAGGTCGAGAGACCCAGTACTTC. Translation gives CASSILGGRETQYF.

The chain combines TRBV7-9 with TRBJ1-2, with D uncertain. Germline values: CDR1 SEHNR, CDR2 FQNEAQ (reference sequence). The V gene lost 3 bases and the J gene lost 1 base, with 6 bases spanning the gap. The CDR3 extends over 13 amino acids. CDR3 protein: CASSFTDNYGYTF. CDR3 nucleotides: TGTGCCAGCAGCTTCACAGATAACTATGGCTACACCTTC.

This clone has only a few counts. CDR3 in DNA: TGTGCCATCAGTGAGTTAGACAGGGGGCATCGGGAGGGTAACACCGGGGAGCTGTTTTTT. Its translation: CAISELDRGHREGNTGELFF. The chain couples TRBV10-3 to TRBJ2-2, with 10 bases aligning to TRBD1. Trimming took 1 base from V and 2 from J; bases not matched to a gene: 13. Germline lookup yields CDR1 ENHRY and CDR2 SYGVKD. The CDR3 extends over 20 amino acids.

V is TRBV19 and J is TRBJ2-3, with 9 bases that match TRBD2. Germline values: CDR1 LNHDA, CDR2 SQIVND (reference sequence). Trimming took 2 bases from V and 4 from J; bases not matched to a gene: 7. CDR3 length: 16 residues. The CDR3: CASSIYSGSRSDTQYF. CDR3 nucleotide sequence: TGTGCCAGTAGTATATATAGCGGGAGTAGGTCAGATACGCAGTATTTT.

This clone was observed once. The V call is TRBV10-3, the J call TRBJ2-3, with 9 bases that match TRBD2. Germline V lookup: CDR1 ENHRY, CDR2 SYGVKD. V was clipped by 5 bases and J by 5 bases; unmatched bases: 5. The CDR3 covers 14 residues. The CDR3 DNA reads TGTGCCATCAGTTTAGCGGGGGTTTTAGATACGCAGTATTTT. This encodes CAISLAGVLDTQYF.

The chain couples TRBV27 to TRBJ1-5, with a weak D call TRBD1 (6 bases). The CDR3 runs to 16 residues. Between the trimmed V and J ends, which lost 6 bases and 0 bases, there was a span of 15 bases. In germline, CDR1 is MNHEY, CDR2 SMNVEV (reference sequence). CDR3 in amino acids: CASSPGTLYSNQPQHF. CDR3 nucleotide sequence: TGTGCCAGCAGCCCCGGGACACTTTATAGCAATCAGCCCCAGCATTTT.